Each of the 6 T cell receptor beta chains below was sequenced from the same sample in a study of blood T cell repertoires in COVID-19. Profiled with immunoSEQ multiplex PCR; TCRdb holds only in-frame clones, not every one. The sample yields about 93,000 clones, 85% to 90% seen once. Sequencing used peripheral blood. These TCRs come from a human donor with active COVID-19. The donor label of this sample is uncertain.

V gene TRBV6-2 or TRBV6-3 combines with J gene TRBJ2-2; possible D gene TRBD2, 6 bases. The CDR3 extends over 14 amino acids. The germline V and J ends were trimmed by 5 bases and 3 bases, with 10 bases remaining between them. Per germline, CDR1 MNHEY and CDR2 SVGEGT. As DNA, the CDR3 is TGTGCCAGCAGTCCCCGGGGGTACACCGGGGAGCTGTTTTTT. It specifies CASSPRGYTGELFF.

This rearrangement joins TRBV6-1 to TRBJ1-5; 8 nucleotides agree with TRBD1. Per the germline V gene, CDR1 is MNHNS and CDR2 is SASEGT. The CDR3 extends over 16 amino acids. With V trimmed by 4 bases and J by 3 bases, 8 bases remained unmatched. CDR3 DNA sequence: TGTGCCAGCAGTGCCCGGCGGACAGGGCACAATCAGCCCCAGCATTTT. Translating it yields CASSARRTGHNQPQHF.

The gene calls are TRBV7-2 and TRBJ1-5; D gene ambiguous. The V end was cut by 5 bases, the J end by 0 bases, with 11 bases between. The length of the CDR3 is 15 residues. CDR1 is SGHTA, CDR2 FQGNSA, per germline. The CDR3 reads CASSELNYSNQPQHF. In DNA, the CDR3 is TGTGCCAGCAGCGAGTTGAATTATAGCAATCAGCCCCAGCATTTT.

The chain links TRBV28 to TRBJ1-1, with TRBD1 matching 10 bases. This CDR3 spans 14 amino acids. The V segment lost 6 bases and the J segment 8 bases; nucleotides outside the gene matches: 9. Germline CDR1 is MDHEN and CDR2 is SYDVKM. CDR3 DNA: TGTGCCAGCAGCCCCACCCCGGACAGGGGGGAAGCTTTCTTT. Its protein product is CASSPTPDRGEAFF. The variable domain in full, completed from reference TRBV28 and TRBJ1-1, reads DVKVTQSSRYLVKRTGEKVFLECVQDMDHENMFWYRQDPGLGLRLIYFSYDVKMKEKGDIPEGYSVSREKKERFSLILESASTNQTSMYLCASSPTPDRGEAFFGQGTRLTVV.

This chain uses TRBV3-1 (or the pseudogene TRBV3-2) with TRBJ2-5, with TRBD2 as a possible D gene (5 bases). CDR3 size: 20 residues. Germline V gene lookup returns CDR1 LGHDT and CDR2 YNNKEL (reference sequence). V was shortened by 1 base and J by 1 base, with 25 bases between the two germline ends. The CDR3 spells CASSQARLGLPTVPQETQYF. The CDR3 coding sequence is TGTGCCAGCAGCCAAGCGCGCCTCGGACTGCCAACCGTACCCCAAGAGACCCAGTACTTC.

The chain combines TRBV4-1 with TRBJ2-2; 10 nucleotides align to TRBD1. CDR3 length equals 16 residues. The V segment lost 1 base and the J segment 6 bases; nucleotides outside the gene matches: 5. The germline CDR1 and CDR2 sequences are MGHRA and YSYEKL. In DNA, the CDR3 is TGCGCCAGCAGCCAAGTGGGGGACAGGGGAGCCGGGGAGCTGTTTTTT. It specifies CASSQVGDRGAGELFF.